The 24 T cell receptor beta chains below come from one sample, sequenced in a study of neurological immune-mediated disorders. One entry per CDR3 protein results from TCRdb running MiXCR on the 5' RACE reads. The data contain approximately 31,000 distinct CDR3 sequences, roughly 4.4% of them singletons. Material: PBMCs. The receptors come from a man younger than 35 in good health.

Many counts were recorded for this clonotype. The rearrangement uses TRBV13 and TRBJ2-7, with D unclear. The CDR3 has 14 amino acids. Germline values: CDR1 PRHDT, CDR2 FYEKMQ (reference sequence). V was cut by 1 base and J by 3 bases, with 10 bases left in between. The CDR3 DNA reads as TGTGCCAGCAGCTTAGTCACGAAGAGCTACGAGCAGTACTTC. This translates into CASSLVTKSYEQYF.

A note on this clonotype: Since a much larger clone is just one base distant, this may be a read error. The CDR3 loop reads CAWSTGTVSTDTQYF. The CDR3, as DNA: TGTGCCTGGAGTACCGGGACAGTGAGCACAGATACGCAGTATTTT. The V gene is TRBV30, the J gene TRBJ2-3; 7 nucleotides align to TRBD1. The CDR3 has 15 residues. Germline trimming cut 2 bases from V and 0 bases from J; bases unmatched to any gene: 5. In germline, CDR1 is GTSNPN, CDR2 SVGIG (reference sequence). The variable domain in full, completed from reference TRBV30 and TRBJ2-3, reads SQTIHQWPATLVQPVGSPLSLECTVEGTSNPNLYWYRQAAGRGLQLLFYSVGIGQISSEVPQNLSASRPQDRQFILSSKKLLLSDSGFYLCAWSTGTVSTDTQYFGPGTRLTVL.

Sample share makes this clonotype large (0.1 to 1%). The rearrangement uses TRBV20-1 and TRBJ1-1, with 8 bases aligning to TRBD1. The CDR3 contains 12 residues. The ends lost 2 bases at V and 4 bases at J; junction bases unmatched: 0. Germline lookup yields CDR1 DFQATT and CDR2 SNEGSKA (reference sequence). CDR3 nucleotides: TGCAGTGCTAGAACAGGGGGCACTGAAGCTTTCTTT. Its protein product is CSARTGGTEAFF.

Ten or more counts support this clonotype. V gene TRBV5-1 combines with J gene TRBJ1-5, with 11 nucleotides matching TRBD1. Germline loops: CDR1 SGHRS, CDR2 YFSETQ. The CDR3 has 14 residues. Trimming at V came to 2 bases and at J to 7 bases, leaving 2 bases not matched to a gene. Written as DNA, the CDR3 is TGCGCCAGCAGCTTAGGACAGGGGGCCCAGCCCCAGCATTTT. Translated: CASSLGQGAQPQHF. The full variable domain, completed using reference TRBV5-1 and TRBJ1-5, is KAGVTQTPRYLIKTRGQQVTLSCSPISGHRSVSWYQQTPGQGLQFLFEYFSETQRNKGNFPGRFSGRQFSNSRSEMNVSTLELGDSALYLCASSLGQGAQPQHFGDGTRLSIL.

In this sample, this clonotype turned up many times. This chain joins TRBV27 and TRBJ2-7; D remains ambiguous. The CDR3 runs 13 residues. The germline V gene encodes CDR1 MNHEY and CDR2 SMNVEV (reference sequence). The germline V and J ends were trimmed by 0 bases and 2 bases, with 5 bases remaining between them. The CDR3 spells CASSLSRAYEQYF. CDR3 DNA: TGTGCCAGCAGTTTATCCAGAGCCTACGAGCAGTACTTC.

This clonotype was recorded at least ten times. V and J are TRBV28 and TRBJ1-1; possibly TRBD1 for D (6 bases). V was clipped by 4 bases and J by 1 base, with 13 bases between them. Germline V gives CDR1 MDHEN, CDR2 SYDVKM. The CDR3 loop spans 15 amino acids. The CDR3 reads CASSYYLDRNTEAFF. In DNA form, the CDR3 reads TGTGCCAGCAGTTATTATTTGGACAGGAACACTGAAGCTTTCTTT.

In its sample, this clonotype was seen many times. This chain links TRBV20-1 with TRBJ2-5, with 7 bases lining up with TRBD1. The CDR3 is 14 residues long. Germline V gene data show CDR1 as DFQATT and CDR2 as SNEGSKA (reference sequence). With V trimmed by 3 bases and J by 5 bases, 9 bases remained unmatched. The CDR3, as DNA: TGCAGTGCTAGGATGACAGGGTGGGGGGAGACCCAGTACTTC. Amino acid sequence: CSARMTGWGETQYF.

This clonotype was seen at least ten times. The genes are TRBV10-3 and TRBJ1-1, with D perhaps matching TRBD1 (6 bases). CDR1 is ENHRY and CDR2 is SYGVKD in the germline V gene. V dropped 6 bases and J dropped 4 bases, with 9 bases sitting between them. The CDR3 totals 12 residues. The chain's CDR3 is CAIRTGSTEAFF. CDR3 nucleotide sequence: TGTGCCATCAGGACAGGATCCACTGAAGCTTTCTTT.

This clonotype was recorded at least ten times. This sequence joins TRBV20-1 and TRBJ1-1, with D maybe TRBD1 (5 bases). V was shortened by 6 bases and J by 0 bases, with 14 bases between the two germline ends. Germline-derived CDR1 and CDR2 are DFQATT and SNEGSKA (reference sequence). This CDR3 contains 14 residues. The CDR3 sequence is CSARPGGMNTEAFF. CDR3 DNA sequence: TGCAGTGCCCGCCCCGGGGGGATGAACACTGAAGCTTTCTTT.

This clonotype was detected ten times or more. V gene TRBV6-2 or TRBV6-3 combines with J gene TRBJ2-7; D is perhaps TRBD2 (5 bases). Looked up from germline, CDR1 is MNHEY and CDR2 is SVGEGT. With 2 bases removed from V and 2 bases from J, the gap between germline ends came to 19 bases. This CDR3 contains 17 residues. The CDR3 sequence: CASSYTDGEKSTYEQYF. DNA of the CDR3: TGTGCCAGCAGTTACACAGACGGGGAGAAGAGCACCTACGAGCAGTACTTC.

The chain is built from TRBV27 and TRBJ2-5; D not resolved. The germline V gene has CDR1 MNHEY and CDR2 SMNVEV (reference sequence). With 4 bases removed from V and 5 bases from J, the gap between germline ends came to 11 bases. The CDR3 has 13 residues. DNA for the CDR3: TGTGCCAGCAGTTATAAGGAGAGGGAGACCCAGTACTTC. It is translated as CASSYKERETQYF.

This clonotype was recorded many times. The chain has TRBV4-3 and TRBJ1-5; D is unclear. The CDR3 spans 15 residues. V was cut by 0 bases and J by 3 bases, with 9 bases left in between. Germline CDR1 reads LGHNA; CDR2 reads YSLEER. The CDR3 DNA is TGCGCCAGCAGCCAAGACGGCCAGAACAATCAGCCCCAGCATTTT. Translated: CASSQDGQNNQPQHF.

This clonotype was seen at least ten times. The genes are TRBV5-6 and TRBJ2-3, with D possibly TRBD1 on 6 matching bases. The CDR3 totals 16 residues. Germline V gene data show CDR1 as SGHDT and CDR2 as YYEEEE. Trimming cost V 0 bases and J 7 bases, with 18 bases left between them. CDR3 sequence (DNA): TGTGCCAGCAGCTTGGAGGGGGTCCGATATATGAATACGCAGTATTTT. Translated, it gives CASSLEGVRYMNTQYF.

This clonotype was recorded many times. The chain joins TRBV7-2 to TRBJ1-2, with 9 bases matching TRBD1. Germline lookup yields CDR1 SGHTA and CDR2 FQGNSA. The CDR3 spans 13 residues. V lost 5 bases and J lost 4; bases outside the gene matches: 2. Here the CDR3 DNA reads TGTGCCAGCAGCCAGACAGGGGGCTATGGCTACACCTTC. This encodes CASSQTGGYGYTF.

This clonotype occurred many times. V and J are TRBV4-1 and TRBJ1-1; D is ambiguous. From germline, CDR1 is MGHRA and CDR2 YSYEKL. Trimming took off 0 bases at V and 8 bases at J, with 4 bases between the two ends. This CDR3 is built from 11 residues. The CDR3 spells CASSQDLEAFF. As DNA, the CDR3 is TGCGCCAGCAGCCAAGACCTGGAAGCTTTCTTT.

This clonotype was counted many times. The J gene is TRBJ1-1, the V gene TRBV7-9, with a weak D call TRBD1 (5 bases). Germline-derived CDR1 and CDR2 are SEHNR and FQNEAQ (reference sequence). The CDR3 has 14 residues. V was pared by 3 bases and J by 4 bases, with 12 bases between. This chain's CDR3 is CASSFSGRGTEAFF. CDR3 bases: TGTGCCAGCAGCTTCTCTGGAAGGGGCACTGAAGCTTTCTTT. Looking up the rest from reference TRBV7-9 and TRBJ1-1 gives the full variable domain: DTGVSQNPRHKITKRGQNVTFRCDPISEHNRLYWYRQTLGQGPEFLTYFQNEAQLEKSRLLSDRFSAERPKGSFSTLEIQRTEQGDSAMYLCASSFSGRGTEAFFGQGTRLTVV.

Worth noting for this clonotype: A much bigger clone sits one base away, suggesting this may be a read error. The genes are TRBV9 and TRBJ1-1; no firm D call. This CDR3 has 14 amino acids. The V end was cut by 1 base, the J end by 0 bases, with 7 bases between. Germline CDR1 reads SGDLS; CDR2 reads YYNGEE. This CDR3 reads CASSVSWLNTEAFF. For the CDR3, the DNA is TGTGCCAGCAGCGTATCCTGGCTGAACACTGAAGCTTTCTTT.

This clonotype was recorded at least ten times. V and J are TRBV10-1 and TRBJ2-2; perhaps D is TRBD1 or TRBD2 (5 bases each). The CDR3 is 13 residues long. V gave up 7 bases and J gave up 4 bases, with 10 bases separating them. Germline CDR1 WNHNN, CDR2 SYGVQD (reference sequence). Here the CDR3 reads CASMGEFTGELFF. The DNA of the CDR3 is TGCGCCAGCATGGGGGAGTTCACCGGGGAGCTGTTTTTT.

In this sample, this clonotype turned up many times. The chain couples TRBV7-2 to TRBJ1-2, with D possibly matching TRBD1 (5 bases). The CDR3 has 12 amino acids. CDR1 SGHTA and CDR2 FQGNSA come from the germline V gene. V was pared by 5 bases and J by 13 bases, with 17 bases between. The CDR3, as DNA: TGTGCCAGCAGCCCTAGGGGACGGAGTCTCACCTTC. As protein: CASSPRGRSLTF.

This clonotype was counted many times. The genes are TRBV5-1 and TRBJ2-1; D is uncertain. Trimming stripped 3 bases from V and 2 bases from J, with 12 bases between. The CDR3 loop spans 15 amino acids. CDR1 and CDR2 from the germline V gene are SGHRS and YFSETQ. The DNA for the CDR3 is TGCGCCAGCAGCTGGCAGTCGGCCACCTACAATGAGCAGTTCTTC. Amino acid sequence: CASSWQSATYNEQFF.

This clonotype was seen ten or more times. CDR3 sequence reads: CASSQTQASGNTIYF. The DNA for the CDR3 is TGTGCCAGCAGCCAAACTCAGGCCTCTGGAAACACCATATATTTT. This chain uses TRBV12-3 or TRBV12-4 with TRBJ1-3, with D unresolved. The CDR3 has 15 residues. V was trimmed by 6 bases and J by 0 bases, leaving 12 bases between them.

This clonotype was counted ten times or more. CDR3 DNA sequence: TGTGCCAGCAGTTTAGATCCGGGAGGAGATACGCAGTATTTT. Translation: CASSLDPGGDTQYF. The V call is TRBV12-3 or TRBV12-4, the J call TRBJ2-3; 7 bases line up with TRBD2. This CDR3 spans 14 amino acids. V shed 1 base and J 5 bases; nucleotides not matched to a gene: 3.

This clonotype occurred many times. The V call is TRBV5-1, the J call TRBJ2-7; D uncertain. Germline CDR1 SGHRS, CDR2 YFSETQ. The CDR3 runs 13 residues. Trimming removed 0 bases from V and 1 base from J, with 5 bases in between. The CDR3 sequence is CASSLGQSYEQYF. CDR3 sequence (DNA): TGCGCCAGCAGCTTGGGACAATCCTACGAGCAGTACTTC.

This clonotype was seen ten or more times. In DNA form, the CDR3 reads TGCAGTGCTAGTTTGGGACTAGCGGGGGGATCCTCCTACAATGAGCAGTTCTTC. Its translation: CSASLGLAGGSSYNEQFF. The chain carries TRBV20-1 and TRBJ2-1; 15 bases are shared with TRBD2. The CDR3 sequence is 18 residues long. The V gene's germline CDR1 is DFQATT and CDR2 SNEGSKA (reference sequence). V shed 3 bases, J shed 0 bases, and the junction held 6 bases outside the gene matches.